This T cell receptor (beta chain) was captured in a study of blood T cell repertoires in COVID-19. Study context: There were acute and convalescent COVID-19 samples, and they came from the United States, Italy and Spain. T cells, B-cell-depleted T cells, or PBMCs provided the cDNA or gDNA that served as material.

Germline-derived CDR1 and CDR2 are ENHRY and SYGVKD. Between the trimmed V and J ends, which lost 2 bases and 2 bases, there was a span of 7 bases. CDR3 size: 14 residues. Authors' data handling: Quantification of nucleated cells was approximated via reference gene primer amplification. Here immunoSEQ multiplex PCR was the method, and the copy in TCRdb shows in-frame clones only, minus some. For V, J and clone size, that table is used; D and trimming come from the DNA. The sample has around 190,000 clones, about 88% seen once. This clone was seen a handful of times. The source material was peripheral blood. This rearrangement joins TRBV10-3 to TRBJ1-3; no reliable D call. The sequence was collected from a woman older than 75 with acute or convalescent COVID-19. CDR3 bases: TGTGCCATCAGTGAGGCTGGAGCTGGAAACACCATATATTTT. Translation: CAISEAGAGNTIYF.